This entry lists 13 T cell receptor beta chains sequenced from one sample in a study of blood T cell repertoires in COVID-19. Sequencing was performed with immunoSEQ multiplex PCR; in TCRdb, only in-frame clones are kept and a portion is missing. The sample yields 95,000 to 100,000 clones, 75% to 90% seen once. Sequencing was carried out using peripheral blood. The receptors originated from a woman aged 70-85 years with active or convalescent COVID-19.

The chain couples TRBV18 to TRBJ2-7; TRBD1 aligns across 7 bases. The CDR3 totals 13 residues. Per the germline V gene, CDR1 is KGHSH and CDR2 is LQKENI. The V gene end was trimmed by 1 base and the J gene end by 7 bases; junction bases not matched to a gene: 4. CDR3 DNA: TGTGCCAGCTCACCACAACAGGGGCGGGAGCAGTACTTC. Amino acid sequence: CASSPQQGREQYF. Together with reference TRBV18 and TRBJ2-7, the CDR3 gives the full variable domain: NAGVMQNPRHLVRRRGQEARLRCSPMKGHSHVYWYRQLPEEGLKFMVYLQKENIIDESGMPKERFSAEFPKEGPSILRIQQVVRGDSAAYFCASSPQQGREQYFGPGTRLTVT.

This clone was counted a single time. The J gene is TRBJ2-1, the V gene TRBV6-5; D not certain. With 7 bases removed from V and 5 bases from J, the gap between germline ends came to 15 bases. CDR3 length: 14 amino acids. Germline CDR1 and CDR2: MNHEY and SVGAGI. CDR3 in amino acids: CASNPIGAHNEQFF. CDR3 nucleotide sequence: TGTGCCAGCAACCCAATCGGAGCGCACAATGAGCAGTTCTTC.

The chain couples TRBV11-2 to TRBJ2-7; D possibly corresponds to TRBD2 (6 bases). CDR3 size: 16 residues. Germline V gene sequence: CDR1 SGHAT, CDR2 FQNNGV. The ends were cut back, 1 base at V and 3 bases at J, with 16 bases in the middle. The chain's CDR3 is CASSLGPMGLIYEQYF. DNA for the CDR3: TGTGCCAGCAGCTTAGGTCCGATGGGACTTATCTACGAGCAGTACTTC.

V gene TRBV19 combines with J gene TRBJ1-1; 7 nucleotides align to TRBD1. The CDR3 is 14 amino acids. Germline CDR1 and CDR2: LNHDA and SQIVND (reference sequence). V shed 9 bases and J 1 base; nucleotides not matched to a gene: 8. The CDR3 DNA reads as TGTGCCAGCCTCTCTACAGGGGAGAACACTGAAGCTTTCTTT. It is translated as CASLSTGENTEAFF.

The V and J genes are TRBV29-1 and TRBJ2-3; TRBD2 aligns across 15 bases. This CDR3 is 13 amino acids long. The J segment lost 7 bases and the V segment lost 7 bases, leaving 3 bases of the junction unmatched. Germline CDR1 is SQVTM and CDR2 is ANQGSEA. For the CDR3, the DNA is TGCAGCGCTGGGACTAGCGGGAGGAATACGCAGTATTTT. It is translated as CSAGTSGRNTQYF.

The chain couples TRBV30 to TRBJ1-2; 7 positions agree with TRBD1. In germline, CDR1 is GTSNPN, CDR2 SVGIG (reference sequence). The CDR3 length is 13 residues. V trimming: 7 bases; J trimming: 1 base; junction bases outside the gene matches: 6. CDR3 nucleotide sequence: TGTGCCTTCACAGGGGTCGTTAACTATGGCTACACCTTC. This sequence encodes CAFTGVVNYGYTF.

The chain's CDR3 is CASSLPLAGLETQYF. CDR3 nucleotide sequence: TGTGCCAGCAGCTTACCCCTAGCGGGACTGGAGACCCAGTACTTC. The chain combines TRBV7-2 with TRBJ2-5, with 9 bases lining up with TRBD2. Per the germline V gene, CDR1 is SGHTA and CDR2 is FQGNSA. This CDR3 has 15 amino acids. The J segment lost 5 bases and the V segment lost 2 bases, leaving 6 bases of the junction unmatched.

CDR3 in amino acids: CASSKSGNEGESYNEQFF. In DNA form, the CDR3 reads TGTGCCAGCAGCAAATCGGGAAATGAGGGAGAATCCTACAATGAGCAGTTCTTC. This sequence joins TRBV21-1 and TRBJ2-1; the table names TRBD2, a call not compared with the DNA. TRBV21-1 is labeled a pseudogene. This CDR3 has 18 residues.

This clone was seen a handful of times. The chain has TRBV7-9 and TRBJ1-1; D unresolved. V lost 2 bases to trimming and J lost 7 bases, with 8 bases between them. The CDR3 length is 12 residues. Germline loops: CDR1 SEHNR, CDR2 FQNEAQ (reference sequence). The CDR3 reads CASSLSGFEAFF. The CDR3 nucleotides read TGTGCCAGCAGCTTATCGGGGTTTGAAGCTTTCTTT.

The table lists this clone with a few counts. The rearrangement joins TRBV3-1 (or the pseudogene TRBV3-2) to TRBJ2-7; the match to TRBD2 covers 8 bases. This CDR3 is 14 amino acids long. The J segment lost 2 bases and the V segment lost 4 bases, leaving 4 bases of the junction unmatched. Per the germline V gene, CDR1 is LGHDT and CDR2 is YNNKEL (reference sequence). The chain's CDR3 is CASSPREGAYEQYF. In DNA form, the CDR3 reads TGTGCCAGCAGCCCCCGGGAGGGGGCCTACGAGCAGTACTTC.

This sequence joins TRBV5-1 and TRBJ1-1; 9 bases agree with TRBD1. Germline lookup yields CDR1 SGHRS and CDR2 YFSETQ. J gave up 6 bases and V 0 bases, and 9 bases lay outside the gene matches. The CDR3 has 16 amino acids. The CDR3: CASSLGQGGTRAEAFF. The CDR3 region has the DNA TGCGCCAGCAGCTTGGGACAGGGGGGAACTAGGGCTGAAGCTTTCTTT.

The V gene is TRBV5-1, the J gene TRBJ2-3, with a possible D match to TRBD1 (6 bases). The germline V gene encodes CDR1 SGHRS and CDR2 YFSETQ. The CDR3 is made up of 16 amino acids. Trimming left V 0 bases short and J 8 bases short, with 19 bases between. This chain's CDR3 is CASSLALRKGVVTQYF. The CDR3 nucleotides are TGCGCCAGCAGCTTGGCTCTCCGTAAGGGGGTGGTTACGCAGTATTTT.

V is TRBV24-1 and J is TRBJ2-1; 7 bases map to TRBD1. There are 13 residues in the CDR3. Germline trimming cut 2 bases from V and 7 bases from J; bases unmatched to any gene: 1. The germline V gene has CDR1 KGHDR and CDR2 SFDVKD. The DNA of the CDR3 is TGTGCCACCAGTGATTCCAGGGGGAATGAGCAGTTCTTC. Translating gives CATSDSRGNEQFF.